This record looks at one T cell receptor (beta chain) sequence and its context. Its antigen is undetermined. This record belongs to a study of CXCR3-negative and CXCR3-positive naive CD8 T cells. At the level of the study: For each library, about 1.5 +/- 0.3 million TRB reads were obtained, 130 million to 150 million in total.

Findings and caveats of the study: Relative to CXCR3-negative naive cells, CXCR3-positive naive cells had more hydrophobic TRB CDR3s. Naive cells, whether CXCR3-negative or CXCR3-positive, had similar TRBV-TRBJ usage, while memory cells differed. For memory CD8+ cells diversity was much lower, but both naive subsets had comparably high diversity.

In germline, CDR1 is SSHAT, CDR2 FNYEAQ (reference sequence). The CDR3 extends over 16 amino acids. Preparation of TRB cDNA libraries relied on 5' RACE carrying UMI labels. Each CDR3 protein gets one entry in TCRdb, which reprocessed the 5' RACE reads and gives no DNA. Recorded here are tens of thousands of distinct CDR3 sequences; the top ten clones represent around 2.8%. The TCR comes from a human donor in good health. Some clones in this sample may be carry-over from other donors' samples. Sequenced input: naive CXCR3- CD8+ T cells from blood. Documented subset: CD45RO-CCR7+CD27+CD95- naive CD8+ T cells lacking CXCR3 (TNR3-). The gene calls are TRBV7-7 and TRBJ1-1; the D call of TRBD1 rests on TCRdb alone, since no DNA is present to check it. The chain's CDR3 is CASSSWTGGGNTEAFF.